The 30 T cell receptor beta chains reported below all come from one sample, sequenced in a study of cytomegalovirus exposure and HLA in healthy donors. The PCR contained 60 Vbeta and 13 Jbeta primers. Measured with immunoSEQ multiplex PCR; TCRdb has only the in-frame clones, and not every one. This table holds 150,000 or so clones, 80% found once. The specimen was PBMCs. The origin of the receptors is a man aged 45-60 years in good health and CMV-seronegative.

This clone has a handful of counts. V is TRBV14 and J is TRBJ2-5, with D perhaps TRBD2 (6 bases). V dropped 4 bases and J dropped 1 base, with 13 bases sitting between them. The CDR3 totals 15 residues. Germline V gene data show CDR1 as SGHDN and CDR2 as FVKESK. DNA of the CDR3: TGTGCCAGCAGCCCCCTGGACGGGAGCCAAGAGACCCAGTACTTC. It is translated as CASSPLDGSQETQYF.

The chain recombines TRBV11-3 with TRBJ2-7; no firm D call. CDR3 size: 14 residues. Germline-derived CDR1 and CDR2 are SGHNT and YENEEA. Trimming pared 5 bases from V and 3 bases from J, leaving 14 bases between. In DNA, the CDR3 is TGTGCCAGCAGCCTAAACTCTTTCGGCTACGAGCAGTACTTC. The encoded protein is CASSLNSFGYEQYF.

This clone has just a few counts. Here the CDR3 DNA reads TGTGCCAGAAGCCCCAGGGGGGCTAATGAAAAACTGTTTTTT. Its protein is CARSPRGANEKLFF. The V call is TRBV5-3, the J call TRBJ1-4, with 7 bases identical to TRBD1. TRBV5-3 is an ORF; its function is uncertain. After removal of 4 bases from V and 3 bases from J, the junction contained 3 bases not matched to a gene. The CDR3 totals 14 residues.

This CDR3 is CASSLEGQSTDTQYF. The CDR3 nucleotides read TGCGCCAGCAGCTTGGAGGGACAAAGCACAGATACGCAGTATTTT. The rearrangement joins TRBV5-1 to TRBJ2-3, with D perhaps matching TRBD1 (6 bases). Germline V gene sequence: CDR1 SGHRS, CDR2 YFSETQ. The V end was cut by 0 bases, the J end by 0 bases, with 8 bases between. This CDR3 has 15 residues.

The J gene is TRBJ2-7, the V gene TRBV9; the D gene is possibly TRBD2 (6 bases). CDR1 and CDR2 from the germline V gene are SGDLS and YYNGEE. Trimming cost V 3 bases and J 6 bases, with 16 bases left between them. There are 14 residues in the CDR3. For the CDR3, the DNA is TGTGCCAGCAGCGAGAACGGGGAGGCAGGCGAGCAGTACTTC. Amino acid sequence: CASSENGEAGEQYF.

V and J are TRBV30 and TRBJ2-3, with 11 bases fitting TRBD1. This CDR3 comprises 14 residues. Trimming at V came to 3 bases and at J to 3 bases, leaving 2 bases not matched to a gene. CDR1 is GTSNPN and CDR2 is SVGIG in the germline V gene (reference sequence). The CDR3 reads CAWSRDRGTDTQYF. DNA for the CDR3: TGTGCCTGGAGCCGGGACAGGGGGACAGATACGCAGTATTTT.

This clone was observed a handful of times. CDR3 sequence reads: CASALAGGGSYEQYF. In DNA form, the CDR3 reads TGTGCCAGCGCCTTAGCGGGAGGCGGCTCCTACGAGCAGTACTTC. The V and J genes are TRBV6-6 and TRBJ2-7; 10 nucleotides agree with TRBD2. The CDR3 has 15 residues. The junction had 7 bases not matched to a gene; V was cut back by 8 bases and J by 0 bases. Per the germline V gene, CDR1 is MNHNY and CDR2 is SVGAGI (reference sequence).

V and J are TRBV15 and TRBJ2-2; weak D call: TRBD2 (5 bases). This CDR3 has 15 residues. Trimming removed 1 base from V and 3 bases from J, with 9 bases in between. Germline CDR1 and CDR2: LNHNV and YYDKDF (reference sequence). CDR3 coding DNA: TGTGCCACCAGCAGAGGTTCCGGGGACACCGGGGAGCTGTTTTTT. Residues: CATSRGSGDTGELFF.

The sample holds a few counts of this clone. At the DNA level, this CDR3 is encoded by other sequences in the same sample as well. CDR3 sequence reads: CSVGGNQPQHF. The CDR3, as DNA: TGCAGCGTTGGAGGGAATCAGCCCCAGCATTTT. This chain uses TRBV29-1 with TRBJ1-5; D ambiguous. This CDR3 has 11 residues. Trimming shortened V by 4 bases and J by 4 bases, and 5 bases separated the two germline ends. CDR1 is SQVTM, CDR2 ANQGSEA, per germline.

The CDR3: CASSLYTTNEKLFF. The CDR3 DNA is TGTGCCAGCTCACTTTATACAACTAATGAAAAACTGTTTTTT. This sequence joins TRBV18 and TRBJ1-4; the D is unclear. From germline, CDR1 is KGHSH and CDR2 LQKENI. Trimming shortened V by 4 bases and J by 0 bases, and 6 bases separated the two germline ends. The CDR3 length is 14 residues.

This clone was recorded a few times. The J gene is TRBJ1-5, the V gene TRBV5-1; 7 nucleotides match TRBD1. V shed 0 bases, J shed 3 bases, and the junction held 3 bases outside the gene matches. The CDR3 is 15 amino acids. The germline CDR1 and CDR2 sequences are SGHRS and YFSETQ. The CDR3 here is CASSLEGQFNQPQHF. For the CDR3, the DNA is TGCGCCAGCAGCTTGGAGGGACAGTTCAATCAGCCCCAGCATTTT.

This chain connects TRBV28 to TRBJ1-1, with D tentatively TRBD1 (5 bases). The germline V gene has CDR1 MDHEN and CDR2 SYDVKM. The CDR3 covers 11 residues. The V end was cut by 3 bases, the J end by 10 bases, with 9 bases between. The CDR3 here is CASSFLQGAFF. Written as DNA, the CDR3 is TGTGCCAGCAGTTTCTTGCAGGGAGCTTTCTTT.

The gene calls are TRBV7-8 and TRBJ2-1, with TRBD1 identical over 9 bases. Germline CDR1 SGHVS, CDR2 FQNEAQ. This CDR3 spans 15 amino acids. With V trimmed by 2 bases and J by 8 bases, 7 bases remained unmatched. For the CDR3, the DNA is TGTGCCAGCAGCTTAAGGGACAGGGTGAGTTATGAGCAGTTCTTC. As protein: CASSLRDRVSYEQFF.

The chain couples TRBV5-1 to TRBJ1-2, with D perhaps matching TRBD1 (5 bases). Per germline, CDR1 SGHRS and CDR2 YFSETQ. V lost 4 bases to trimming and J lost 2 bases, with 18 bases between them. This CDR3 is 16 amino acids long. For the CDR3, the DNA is TGCGCCAGCAGCCAAAAACCAGGGTGGGAAAACTATGGCTACACCTTC. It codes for CASSQKPGWENYGYTF.

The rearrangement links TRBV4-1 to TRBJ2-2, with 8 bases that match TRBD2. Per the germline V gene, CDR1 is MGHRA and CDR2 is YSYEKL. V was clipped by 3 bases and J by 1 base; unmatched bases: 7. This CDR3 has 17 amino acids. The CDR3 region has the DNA TGCGCCAGCAGCCACCAAGGCCTAGCGGGGAACACCGGGGAGCTGTTTTTT. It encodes CASSHQGLAGNTGELFF.

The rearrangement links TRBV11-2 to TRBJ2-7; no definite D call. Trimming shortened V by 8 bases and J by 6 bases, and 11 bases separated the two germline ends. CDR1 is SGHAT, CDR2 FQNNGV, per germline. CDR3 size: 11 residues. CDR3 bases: TGTGCCAGCCTTATCGGTAGCGAGCAGTACTTC. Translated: CASLIGSEQYF. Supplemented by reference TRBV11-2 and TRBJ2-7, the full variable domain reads EAGVAQSPRYKIIEKRQSVAFWCNPISGHATLYWYQQILGQGPKLLIQFQNNGVVDDSQLPKDRFSAERLKGVDSTLKIQPAKLEDSAVYLCASLIGSEQYFGPGTRLTVT.

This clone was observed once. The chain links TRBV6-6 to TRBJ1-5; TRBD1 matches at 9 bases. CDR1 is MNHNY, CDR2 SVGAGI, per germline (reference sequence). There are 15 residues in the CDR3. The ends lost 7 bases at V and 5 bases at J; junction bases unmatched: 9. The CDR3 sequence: CASIDTGTGHQPQHF. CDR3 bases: TGTGCCAGCATCGATACCGGGACAGGGCATCAGCCCCAGCATTTT.

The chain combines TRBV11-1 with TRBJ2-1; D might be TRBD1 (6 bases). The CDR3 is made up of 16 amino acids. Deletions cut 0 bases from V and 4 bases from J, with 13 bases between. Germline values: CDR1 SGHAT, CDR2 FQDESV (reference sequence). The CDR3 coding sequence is TGTGCCAGCAGCTTAGCGTGGCAGGGGCTTTACAATGAGCAGTTCTTC. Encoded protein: CASSLAWQGLYNEQFF.

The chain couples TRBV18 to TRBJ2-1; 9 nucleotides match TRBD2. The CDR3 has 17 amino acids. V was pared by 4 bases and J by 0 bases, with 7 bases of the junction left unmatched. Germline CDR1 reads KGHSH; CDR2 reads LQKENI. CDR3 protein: CASSRASGESSYNEQFF. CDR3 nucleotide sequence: TGTGCCAGCTCACGAGCTAGCGGGGAGAGCTCCTACAATGAGCAGTTCTTC.

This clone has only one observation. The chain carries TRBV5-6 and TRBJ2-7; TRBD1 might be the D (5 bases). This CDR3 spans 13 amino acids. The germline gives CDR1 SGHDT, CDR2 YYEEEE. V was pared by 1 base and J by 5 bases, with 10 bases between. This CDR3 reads CASSLRTINEQYF. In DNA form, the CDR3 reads TGTGCCAGCAGCTTGAGGACAATCAACGAGCAGTACTTC.

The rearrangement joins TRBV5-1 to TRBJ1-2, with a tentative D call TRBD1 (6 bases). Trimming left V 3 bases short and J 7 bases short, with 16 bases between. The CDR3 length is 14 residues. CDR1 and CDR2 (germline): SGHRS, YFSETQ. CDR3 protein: CASSSTPGAVGYTF. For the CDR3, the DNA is TGCGCCAGCAGCTCTACCCCAGGGGCGGTTGGCTACACCTTC.

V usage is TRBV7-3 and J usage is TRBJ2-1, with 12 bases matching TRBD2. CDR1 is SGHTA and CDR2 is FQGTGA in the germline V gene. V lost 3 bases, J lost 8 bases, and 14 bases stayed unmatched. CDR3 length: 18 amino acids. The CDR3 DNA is TGTGCCAGCAGCTTGACTAGCGGGAGTCGCGGAATATTCCATGAGCAGTTCTTC. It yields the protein CASSLTSGSRGIFHEQFF.

For the CDR3, the DNA is TGCAGCGTCACCCCCCGAACCCCCGGGACTAGCTCCTACAATGAGCAGTTCTTC. It encodes CSVTPRTPGTSSYNEQFF. The genes are TRBV29-1 and TRBJ2-1; 8 nucleotides agree with TRBD2. This CDR3 comprises 18 residues. V lost 6 bases to trimming and J lost 0 bases; unmatched junction nucleotides: 16. The germline gives CDR1 SQVTM, CDR2 ANQGSEA.

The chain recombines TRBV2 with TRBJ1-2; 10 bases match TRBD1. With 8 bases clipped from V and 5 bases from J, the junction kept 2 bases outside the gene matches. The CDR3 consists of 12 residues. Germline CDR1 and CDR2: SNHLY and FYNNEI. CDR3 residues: CASRDRGYGYTF. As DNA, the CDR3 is TGTGCCAGCCGGGACAGGGGATATGGCTACACCTTC. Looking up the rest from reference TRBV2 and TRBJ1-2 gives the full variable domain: EPEVTQTPSHQVTQMGQEVILRCVPISNHLYFYWYRQILGQKVEFLVSFYNNEISEKSEIFDDQFSVERPDGSNFTLKIRSTKLEDSAMYFCASRDRGYGYTFGSGTRLTVV.

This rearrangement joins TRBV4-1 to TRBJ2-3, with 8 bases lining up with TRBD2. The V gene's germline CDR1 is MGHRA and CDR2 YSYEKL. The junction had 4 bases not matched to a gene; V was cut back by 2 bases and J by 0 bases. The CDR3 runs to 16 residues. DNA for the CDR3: TGCGCCAGCAGCCAAAAACTAGCGGCTAGCACAGATACGCAGTATTTT. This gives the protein CASSQKLAASTDTQYF.

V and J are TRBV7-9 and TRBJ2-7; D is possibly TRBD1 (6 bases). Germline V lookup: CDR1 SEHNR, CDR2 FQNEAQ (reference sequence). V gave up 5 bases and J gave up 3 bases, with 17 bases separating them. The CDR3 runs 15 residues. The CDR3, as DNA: TGTGCCAGCAGCGCCGACAGGACTGTTTACTACGAGCAGTACTTC. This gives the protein CASSADRTVYYEQYF.

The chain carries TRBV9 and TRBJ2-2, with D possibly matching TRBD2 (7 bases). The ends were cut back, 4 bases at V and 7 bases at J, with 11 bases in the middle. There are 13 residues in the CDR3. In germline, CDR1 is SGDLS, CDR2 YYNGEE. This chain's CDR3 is CASSSRGGGELFF. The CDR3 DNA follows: TGTGCCAGCAGCTCAAGGGGGGGCGGGGAGCTGTTTTTT.

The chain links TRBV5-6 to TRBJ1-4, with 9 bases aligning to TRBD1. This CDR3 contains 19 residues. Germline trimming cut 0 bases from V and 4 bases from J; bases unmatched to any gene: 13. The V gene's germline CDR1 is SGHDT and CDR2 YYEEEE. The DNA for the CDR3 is TGTGCCAGCAGCTTGGTAGGGCGGGACAGGGCGAAACTTAATGAAAAACTGTTTTTT. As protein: CASSLVGRDRAKLNEKLFF.

The CDR3 DNA is TGTGCCAGCAAAACGGGACAGGGCTACTACAATGAGCAGTTCTTC. Translation gives CASKTGQGYYNEQFF. The gene calls are TRBV7-2 and TRBJ2-1; the match to TRBD1 covers 9 bases. The CDR3 loop spans 15 amino acids. The ends lost 7 bases at V and 3 bases at J; junction bases unmatched: 7. CDR1 and CDR2 (germline): SGHTA, FQGNSA. Combining the CDR3 with reference TRBV7-2 and TRBJ2-1 gives the whole variable domain GAGVSQSPSNKVTEKGKDVELRCDPISGHTALYWYRQSLGQGLEFLIYFQGNSAPDKSGLPSDRFSAERTGGSVSTLTIQRTQQEDSAVYLCASKTGQGYYNEQFFGPGTRLTVL.

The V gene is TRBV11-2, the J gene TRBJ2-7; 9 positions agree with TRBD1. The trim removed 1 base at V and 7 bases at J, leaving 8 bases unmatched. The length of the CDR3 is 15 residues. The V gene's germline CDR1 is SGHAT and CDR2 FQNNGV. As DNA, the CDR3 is TGTGCCAGCAGCTTAGGCCTTGGGGGACAGGGTGAGCAGTACTTC. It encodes CASSLGLGGQGEQYF.